The 21 T cell receptor beta chains listed next were all sequenced from one sample in a study of technical replicates of blood from several donors. Sequencing was performed with immunoSEQ multiplex PCR; in TCRdb, only in-frame clones are kept and a portion is missing. The sample lists some 85,000 clones; roughly 93% were seen once. Sequenced material: T cells isolated from PBMCs. The receptors stem from a human donor in good health.

This chain joins TRBV7-4 and TRBJ1-2, with 9 bases matching TRBD1. V lost 3 bases and J lost 0; bases outside the gene matches: 20. The CDR3 has 21 residues. Germline-derived CDR1 and CDR2 are SGHVT and SQSDAQ. The CDR3 sequence: CASSLSTPGQGYCKANYGYTF. The CDR3 DNA reads as TGTGCCAGCAGCTTGTCGACGCCGGGACAGGGATATTGTAAAGCTAACTATGGCTACACCTTC.

The CDR3 bases are TGTGCCAGTAGTCGGGAAGGTACAGATACGCAGTATTTT. Translated: CASSREGTDTQYF. The chain joins TRBV19 to TRBJ2-3; TRBD2 is a possible D gene (5 bases). V was clipped by 5 bases and J by 3 bases, with 9 bases between them. Looked up from germline, CDR1 is LNHDA and CDR2 is SQIVND (reference sequence). The CDR3 has 13 amino acids.

The rearrangement uses TRBV5-4 and TRBJ2-5, with 10 nucleotides matching TRBD2. Trimming cost V 6 bases and J 7 bases; bases outside gene matches: 12. CDR1 and CDR2 from the germline V gene are SGHNT and YYREEE (reference sequence). The CDR3 has 15 residues. The CDR3 spells CASIDTSGIGGTQYF. DNA of the CDR3: TGTGCCAGCATAGATACTAGCGGGATAGGTGGGACCCAGTACTTC.

This chain joins TRBV5-1 and TRBJ2-2, with TRBD2 matching 9 bases. The V gene end was trimmed by 0 bases and the J gene end by 1 base; junction bases not matched to a gene: 1. Germline values: CDR1 SGHRS, CDR2 YFSETQ. The CDR3 spans 16 residues. CDR3 coding DNA: TGCGCCAGCAGCTTGGGACTAGCGGAGAACACCGGGGAGCTGTTTTTT. Translated, it gives CASSLGLAENTGELFF. The full variable domain, with the rest looked up from reference TRBV5-1 and TRBJ2-2, is KAGVTQTPRYLIKTRGQQVTLSCSPISGHRSVSWYQQTPGQGLQFLFEYFSETQRNKGNFPGRFSGRQFSNSRSEMNVSTLELGDSALYLCASSLGLAENTGELFFGEGSRLTVL.

The CDR3 DNA sequence: TGCGCCAGCAGCCAAGGACAGCACTTTAGCAATCAGCCCCAGCATTTT. This translates into CASSQGQHFSNQPQHF. V usage is TRBV4-1 and J usage is TRBJ1-5; TRBD1 is a possible D gene (5 bases). Germline V gives CDR1 MGHRA, CDR2 YSYEKL. V was clipped by 1 base and J by 0 bases, with 10 bases between them. CDR3 size: 16 residues.

The chain employs TRBV15 and TRBJ1-3; 7 bases match TRBD1. Germline CDR1 and CDR2: LNHNV and YYDKDF (reference sequence). After removal of 0 bases from V and 4 bases from J, the junction contained 15 bases not matched to a gene. The CDR3 consists of 19 residues. The CDR3 loop reads CATSRDRGEPGFDGNTIYF. CDR3 in DNA: TGTGCCACCAGCAGAGACAGGGGGGAACCAGGCTTTGACGGAAACACCATATATTTT. Complete variable domain (other parts from reference TRBV15 and TRBJ1-3): DAMVIQNPRYQVTQFGKPVTLSCSQTLNHNVMYWYQQKSSQAPKLLFHYYDKDFNNEADTPDNFQSRRPNTSFCFLDIRSPGLGDTAMYLCATSRDRGEPGFDGNTIYFGEGSWLTVV.

V gene TRBV19 combines with J gene TRBJ1-3; 10 nucleotides line up with TRBD1. With 7 bases clipped from V and 0 bases from J, the junction kept 21 bases outside the gene matches. The CDR3 spans 21 residues. Germline CDR1 LNHDA, CDR2 SQIVND (reference sequence). CDR3 DNA sequence: TGTGCCAGTATGGGGATGGGATACGGGACAGGGGACGACATCTCTGGAAACACCATATATTTT. Amino acid sequence: CASMGMGYGTGDDISGNTIYF.

The V and J genes are TRBV9 and TRBJ1-3; D is unclear. This CDR3 comprises 13 residues. Trimming removed 5 bases from V and 0 bases from J, with 6 bases in between. Germline loops: CDR1 SGDLS, CDR2 YYNGEE. The chain's CDR3 is CASSPGSGNTIYF. CDR3 in DNA: TGTGCCAGCAGTCCAGGCTCTGGAAACACCATATATTTT.

The chain joins TRBV5-6 to TRBJ2-3, with 13 bases aligning to TRBD2. Per the germline V gene, CDR1 is SGHDT and CDR2 is YYEEEE. The CDR3 is 17 amino acids. After removal of 1 base from V and 4 bases from J, the junction contained 6 bases not matched to a gene. This CDR3 reads CASSLPTSGRASDTQYF. For the CDR3, the DNA is TGTGCCAGCAGCTTGCCCACTAGCGGGAGGGCCTCAGATACGCAGTATTTT.

This clone was seen once. V gene TRBV6-1 combines with J gene TRBJ2-5, with D perhaps matching TRBD2 (6 bases). V shed 8 bases and J shed 1 base, with 14 bases lying between them. The CDR3 spans 14 residues. The germline gives CDR1 MNHNS, CDR2 SASEGT. As DNA, the CDR3 is TGTGCCAGCGGACGAGCGGGTTCCCAAGAGACCCAGTACTTC. Its translation: CASGRAGSQETQYF.

This sequence joins TRBV1 and TRBJ2-7; TRBD2 is the table's D call and was not checked against the DNA. TRBV1 is annotated as a pseudogene. The CDR3 length is 19 residues. The CDR3 coding sequence is TGCACCAGCAGCCAGGAAGGGACTAGCGGGAGCTTTCTACTCTACGAGCAGTACTTC. It is translated as CTSSQEGTSGSFLLYEQYF.

The chain has TRBV7-3 and TRBJ2-6; D remains ambiguous. The CDR3 is 16 residues long. The V gene's germline CDR1 is SGHTA and CDR2 FQGTGA. Between the trimmed V and J ends, which lost 1 base and 4 bases, there was a span of 11 bases. In DNA form, the CDR3 reads TGTGCCAGCAGCTTAAGTATGTCGTTGGGGGCCAACGTCCTGACTTTC. It translates to CASSLSMSLGANVLTF.

V gene TRBV28 combines with J gene TRBJ1-2, with TRBD1 matching over 8 bases. V shed 5 bases and J 1 base; nucleotides not matched to a gene: 6. Per germline, CDR1 MDHEN and CDR2 SYDVKM. This CDR3 region has 15 residues. The CDR3, as DNA: TGTGCCAGCAGTCCCGGACAGGGCTTTAACTATGGCTACACCTTC. It translates to CASSPGQGFNYGYTF.

The rearrangement uses TRBV5-1 and TRBJ2-4, with D perhaps matching TRBD1 (7 bases). Trimming stripped 6 bases from V and 6 bases from J, with 16 bases between. Per germline, CDR1 SGHRS and CDR2 YFSETQ. CDR3 length equals 14 residues. In nucleotides, the CDR3 is TGCGCCAGCATGCTGGAGGGGGCAGGAAACATTCAGTACTTC. This gives the protein CASMLEGAGNIQYF.

This clone was observed a few times. V gene TRBV7-3 combines with J gene TRBJ2-7; D possibly corresponds to TRBD2 (6 bases). V shed 2 bases and J shed 6 bases, with 14 bases lying between them. The CDR3 extends over 14 amino acids. The germline V gene encodes CDR1 SGHTA and CDR2 FQGTGA. CDR3 loop: CASSLSAGSSEQYF. The CDR3 region has the DNA TGTGCCAGCAGCTTATCCGCGGGAAGCTCCGAGCAGTACTTC.

The rearrangement links TRBV7-2 to TRBJ2-1, with D possibly matching TRBD1 (5 bases). V was shortened by 2 bases and J by 8 bases, with 7 bases between the two germline ends. Germline loops: CDR1 SGHTA, CDR2 FQGNSA. The CDR3 totals 12 residues. The CDR3 DNA is TGTGCCAGCAGCTTACCAGGGTATGAGCAGTTCTTC. It yields the protein CASSLPGYEQFF.

J is TRBJ2-7 and V is TRBV28; possibly TRBD2 for D (6 bases). The CDR3 runs 12 residues. The germline V gene encodes CDR1 MDHEN and CDR2 SYDVKM. The ends were cut back, 6 bases at V and 5 bases at J, with 11 bases in the middle. The CDR3 loop reads CASRDWEDEQYF. The CDR3 nucleotides read TGTGCCAGCAGAGACTGGGAGGACGAGCAGTACTTC.

The chain combines TRBV7-9 with TRBJ1-2, with 9 bases lining up with TRBD1. Germline V gives CDR1 SEHNR, CDR2 FQNEAQ (reference sequence). The V segment lost 5 bases and the J segment 3 bases; nucleotides outside the gene matches: 4. The CDR3 is 14 residues long. The CDR3 protein is CASSRQGVDYGYTF. CDR3 coding DNA: TGTGCCAGCAGCAGACAGGGGGTGGACTATGGCTACACCTTC.

J is TRBJ2-1 and V is TRBV6-5; 9 bases align to TRBD2. Germline V CDR1 and CDR2: MNHEY, SVGAGI. The junction had 9 bases not matched to a gene; V was cut back by 9 bases and J by 3 bases. CDR3 length: 15 amino acids. The chain's CDR3 is CASTDVAGVYNEQFF. The DNA of the CDR3 is TGTGCCAGTACGGATGTAGCGGGGGTCTACAATGAGCAGTTCTTC.

The chain couples TRBV5-1 to TRBJ1-5; the match to TRBD1 covers 8 bases. Germline values: CDR1 SGHRS, CDR2 YFSETQ. V lost 4 bases and J lost 1; bases outside the gene matches: 22. CDR3 length: 21 amino acids. Here the CDR3 reads CASSTGQGRDMRSRSNQPQHF. The DNA for the CDR3 is TGCGCCAGCAGCACCGGACAGGGTAGGGATATGAGATCTCGAAGCAATCAGCCCCAGCATTTT.

This clone was seen just once. The chain recombines TRBV20-1 with TRBJ1-2; D remains unclear. Germline V CDR1 and CDR2: DFQATT, SNEGSKA (reference sequence). With 2 bases removed from V and 4 bases from J, the gap between germline ends came to 5 bases. The CDR3 contains 11 residues. The CDR3 protein is CSARISYGYTF. The DNA of the CDR3 is TGCAGTGCTAGAATTAGCTATGGCTACACCTTC.